Following are 19 T cell receptor beta chains from one sample sequenced in a study of blood T cell repertoires in COVID-19. TCRdb keeps only in-frame clones here, not all; method: immunoSEQ multiplex PCR. The table has approximately 470,000 clones, about nine tenths seen once. Sequencing was carried out using PBMCs or T cells enriched from blood (not recorded which). The source is a woman aged 18-29 years who had recovered from COVID-19.

This chain uses TRBV7-9 with TRBJ1-2; no reliable D call. This CDR3 region has 13 residues. Trimming stripped 3 bases from V and 0 bases from J, with 5 bases between. Germline V gives CDR1 SEHNR, CDR2 FQNEAQ (reference sequence). This CDR3 is CASSFTANYGYTF. The CDR3 DNA follows: TGTGCCAGCAGCTTTACAGCTAACTATGGCTACACCTTC.

This clone was detected once. In DNA, the CDR3 is TGTGCCATCAGCCCAGGGGCCGGCGACCCGGACCCCTATGGCTACACCTTC. Its translation: CAISPGAGDPDPYGYTF. The chain couples TRBV10-3 to TRBJ1-2, with D perhaps TRBD1 (6 bases). The CDR3 is 17 amino acids. V was cut by 6 bases and J by 4 bases, with 24 bases left in between. Germline V CDR1 and CDR2: ENHRY, SYGVKD.

The chain combines TRBV11-2 with TRBJ1-2; tentatively, D is TRBD1 (6 bases). In germline, CDR1 is SGHAT, CDR2 FQNNGV. V shed 3 bases and J shed 6 bases, with 23 bases lying between them. CDR3 length equals 17 residues. The CDR3 DNA is TGTGCCAGCAGCTTCCCCCTTGAGGGAGGGGGACTCGATGGCTACACCTTC. It translates to CASSFPLEGGGLDGYTF.

V is TRBV14 and J is TRBJ2-7; 11 bases line up with TRBD2. Germline values: CDR1 SGHDN, CDR2 FVKESK. The J segment lost 7 bases and the V segment lost 4 bases, leaving 3 bases of the junction unmatched. The CDR3 totals 13 residues. CDR3 residues: CASSPRLAGEQYF. The CDR3 DNA is TGTGCCAGCAGCCCGAGACTAGCGGGGGAGCAGTACTTC.

This chain links TRBV19 with TRBJ2-2; 9 bases are shared with TRBD1. The CDR3 has 13 residues. V lost 7 bases to trimming and J lost 4 bases; unmatched junction nucleotides: 1. Per germline, CDR1 LNHDA and CDR2 SQIVND (reference sequence). The CDR3 DNA is TGTGCCAGTAACAGGGGGCTCACCGGGGAGCTGTTTTTT. Encoded protein: CASNRGLTGELFF.

The chain has TRBV5-1 and TRBJ2-6, with D perhaps TRBD2 (6 bases). Trimming removed 6 bases from V and 4 bases from J, with 29 bases in between. The germline V gene has CDR1 SGHRS and CDR2 YFSETQ. There are 20 residues in the CDR3. For the CDR3, the DNA is TGCGCCAGCACCCCGTCCCTGGGGGGACCTAAGGGTTCGGGGGCCAACGTCCTGACTTTC. This translates into CASTPSLGGPKGSGANVLTF. Supplemented by reference TRBV5-1 and TRBJ2-6, the full variable domain reads KAGVTQTPRYLIKTRGQQVTLSCSPISGHRSVSWYQQTPGQGLQFLFEYFSETQRNKGNFPGRFSGRQFSNSRSEMNVSTLELGDSALYLCASTPSLGGPKGSGANVLTFGAGSRLTVL.

Concerning this clone: Other nucleotide sequences in the sample specify the same CDR3. The chain combines TRBV5-1 with TRBJ2-3; TRBD2 is a possible D gene (5 bases). Germline lookup yields CDR1 SGHRS and CDR2 YFSETQ. The CDR3 extends over 15 amino acids. V lost 1 base to trimming and J lost 0 bases, with 9 bases between them. The CDR3 reads CASSLSRGSTDTQYF. CDR3 in DNA: TGCGCCAGCAGCTTGTCACGGGGAAGCACAGATACGCAGTATTTT.

This chain uses TRBV24-1 with TRBJ2-3; 10 nucleotides align to TRBD2. The V gene's germline CDR1 is KGHDR and CDR2 SFDVKD. The CDR3 extends over 18 amino acids. The J segment lost 4 bases and the V segment lost 5 bases, leaving 14 bases of the junction unmatched. CDR3 protein: CATSVSGGAEFEADTQYF. The DNA of the CDR3 is TGTGCCACCAGTGTAAGCGGGGGGGCCGAGTTTGAGGCAGATACGCAGTATTTT.

Comments on this clone: Other DNA sequences in this sample translate to the same CDR3. CDR3 residues: CASSLGQLDGYTF. CDR3 bases: TGCGCCAGCAGCTTGGGACAGCTGGATGGCTACACCTTC. The rearrangement joins TRBV5-1 to TRBJ1-2; D is possibly TRBD1 (5 bases). CDR1 is SGHRS, CDR2 YFSETQ, per germline. Trimming removed 0 bases from V and 6 bases from J, with 9 bases in between. This CDR3 spans 13 amino acids.

This sequence joins TRBV30 and TRBJ1-2, with D tentatively TRBD1 (5 bases). V was trimmed by 0 bases and J by 9 bases, leaving 17 bases between them. Germline V gene lookup returns CDR1 GTSNPN and CDR2 SVGIG (reference sequence). This CDR3 is 14 amino acids long. CDR3 sequence (DNA): TGTGCCTGGAGTGTACAGGCTGCTAGGGTGAGCTACACCTTC. It specifies CAWSVQAARVSYTF.

The chain is built from TRBV3-1 (or the pseudogene TRBV3-2) and TRBJ2-5; 7 bases line up with TRBD2. The germline V gene encodes CDR1 LGHDT and CDR2 YNNKEL (reference sequence). Trimming took 4 bases from V and 4 from J; bases not matched to a gene: 6. The CDR3 contains 14 residues. The chain's CDR3 is CASSLGLVLETQYF. The DNA for the CDR3 is TGTGCCAGCAGCCTCGGACTAGTTTTAGAGACCCAGTACTTC.

Details on this clone: Other DNA sequences within the sample encode an identical CDR3. V is TRBV27 and J is TRBJ1-1, with D possibly matching TRBD1 (6 bases). Germline-derived CDR1 and CDR2 are MNHEY and SMNVEV (reference sequence). The V gene lost 6 bases and the J gene lost 5 bases, with 10 bases spanning the gap. CDR3 length equals 12 residues. CDR3 amino acids: CASRRGGTEAFF. CDR3 bases: TGTGCCAGCAGGAGGGGGGGGACTGAAGCTTTCTTT.

The chain employs TRBV10-3 and TRBJ1-2; weak D call: TRBD1 (5 bases). In germline, CDR1 is ENHRY, CDR2 SYGVKD. V lost 2 bases to trimming and J lost 7 bases, with 5 bases between them. There are 11 residues in the CDR3. CDR3 in DNA: TGTGCCATCAGTGAGGGGGCTGGCTACACCTTC. Amino acid sequence: CAISEGAGYTF.

The chain has TRBV15 and TRBJ1-4; 7 nucleotides line up with TRBD1. The ends lost 0 bases at V and 6 bases at J; junction bases unmatched: 13. The CDR3 sequence is 18 residues long. Germline V gene data show CDR1 as LNHNV and CDR2 as YYDKDF (reference sequence). CDR3 in DNA: TGTGCCACCAGCAGAGATTATAATGGAGGGGGCGGTGATGAAAAACTGTTTTTT. This sequence encodes CATSRDYNGGGGDEKLFF.

The chain combines TRBV18 with TRBJ2-7, with TRBD2 matching over 7 bases. The germline CDR1 and CDR2 sequences are KGHSH and LQKENI. CDR3 length: 16 amino acids. V was pared by 6 bases and J by 1 base, with 12 bases of the junction left unmatched. The CDR3 DNA reads as TGTGCCAGCTCCCCCTCGAGAACTAGCGCATCCTACGAGCAGTACTTC. Translation gives CASSPSRTSASYEQYF.

This clone was picked up a small number of times. CDR3 nucleotide sequence: TGTGCCTGGAGTGTAGCGTTAATGTTTAGCATTCGGAACACTGAAGCTTTCTTT. Translation: CAWSVALMFSIRNTEAFF. V and J are TRBV30 and TRBJ1-1, with D hard to call. V was pared by 0 bases and J by 1 base, with 21 bases between. The CDR3 sequence is 18 residues long. CDR1 is GTSNPN, CDR2 SVGIG, per germline (reference sequence).

A note on this clone: Other DNA sequences within the sample encode an identical CDR3. The chain carries TRBV18 and TRBJ1-4; 7 bases line up with TRBD1. CDR1 KGHSH and CDR2 LQKENI come from the germline V gene. V shed 1 base, J shed 7 bases, and the junction held 3 bases outside the gene matches. The CDR3 has 14 residues. The CDR3 spells CASSPQGAGEKLFF. CDR3 DNA: TGTGCCAGCTCACCACAGGGGGCAGGTGAAAAACTGTTTTTT.

A few counts support this clone. V is TRBV7-2 and J is TRBJ2-7, with 10 bases fitting TRBD1. This CDR3 has 15 residues. Per the germline V gene, CDR1 is SGHTA and CDR2 is FQGNSA. After removal of 0 bases from V and 3 bases from J, the junction contained 2 bases not matched to a gene. As DNA, the CDR3 is TGTGCCAGCAGCTTAGCTGGGACAGGGGACTACGAGCAGTACTTC. Translating gives CASSLAGTGDYEQYF.

This rearrangement joins TRBV10-3 to TRBJ2-7, with a possible D match to TRBD2 (6 bases). Trimming cost V 10 bases and J 0 bases, with 22 bases left between them. The V gene's germline CDR1 is ENHRY and CDR2 SYGVKD. The CDR3 runs to 16 residues. CDR3 DNA: TGTGCCACCAGATCCACTTCCCGGGGGAGCTCCTACGAGCAGTACTTC. This encodes CATRSTSRGSSYEQYF.